These 21 T cell receptor beta chains came from one sample sequenced in a study of blood T cell repertoires in COVID-19. Libraries were prepared by immunoSEQ multiplex PCR; TCRdb keeps only in-frame clonotypes and omits some of them. This table has around 140,000 clones, 75% to 90% appearing once. What was sequenced was peripheral blood. The receptors here all came from a human donor in a cohort sampled during active COVID-19.

The chain has TRBV18 and TRBJ2-7; unclear D gene. This CDR3 spans 12 amino acids. The germline V gene encodes CDR1 KGHSH and CDR2 LQKENI. V was shortened by 6 bases and J by 12 bases, with 18 bases between the two germline ends. In DNA, the CDR3 is TGTGCCAGCTCCCAGGATGAGAGACCGGCGTACGTC. Residues: CASSQDERPAYV.

The V gene is TRBV9, the J gene TRBJ2-2, with TRBD2 matching 13 bases. The CDR3 spans 17 residues. V lost 3 bases, J lost 4 bases, and 6 bases stayed unmatched. Germline lookup yields CDR1 SGDLS and CDR2 YYNGEE. CDR3 in amino acids: CASSARTSGSVTGELFF. The CDR3 DNA reads as TGTGCCAGCAGCGCCCGGACTAGCGGGAGTGTCACCGGGGAGCTGTTTTTT.

Only a few counts were recorded for this clone. The chain joins TRBV15 to TRBJ1-2; weak D call: TRBD1 (6 bases). This CDR3 is built from 15 residues. V lost 3 bases and J 2 bases, leaving 13 bases between the germline ends. Germline V gene data show CDR1 as LNHNV and CDR2 as YYDKDF (reference sequence). This chain's CDR3 is CATSRQTGTNYGYTF. The DNA for the CDR3 is TGTGCCACCAGCAGGCAGACAGGTACCAACTATGGCTACACCTTC. Looking up the rest from reference TRBV15 and TRBJ1-2 gives the full variable domain: DAMVIQNPRYQVTQFGKPVTLSCSQTLNHNVMYWYQQKSSQAPKLLFHYYDKDFNNEADTPDNFQSRRPNTSFCFLDIRSPGLGDTAMYLCATSRQTGTNYGYTFGSGTRLTVV.

The V call is TRBV5-4, the J call TRBJ2-3; D is ambiguous. CDR3 length: 13 residues. Trimming took off 2 bases at V and 5 bases at J, with 9 bases between the two ends. Per the germline V gene, CDR1 is SGHNT and CDR2 is YYREEE (reference sequence). CDR3 DNA sequence: TGTGCCAGCAGCTTTAGCACTGGAGATACGCAGTATTTT. It yields the protein CASSFSTGDTQYF.

The V call is TRBV10-3, the J call TRBJ1-1; D might be TRBD1 (6 bases). V was pared by 6 bases and J by 5 bases, with 16 bases between. CDR1 and CDR2 (germline): ENHRY, SYGVKD. The CDR3 sequence is 14 residues long. This CDR3 is CAISPQGYNTEAFF. In nucleotides, the CDR3 is TGTGCCATCAGCCCCCAGGGGTACAATACTGAAGCTTTCTTT.

The gene calls are TRBV30 and TRBJ2-5; the match to TRBD2 covers 8 bases. This CDR3 contains 13 residues. Germline CDR1 reads GTSNPN; CDR2 reads SVGIG (reference sequence). J gave up 4 bases and V 3 bases, and 4 bases lay outside the gene matches. The CDR3 reads CAWSGGARETQYF. In DNA, the CDR3 is TGTGCCTGGAGCGGGGGGGCCAGAGAGACCCAGTACTTC. Drawing the rest from reference TRBV30 and TRBJ2-5, the complete variable domain is SQTIHQWPATLVQPVGSPLSLECTVEGTSNPNLYWYRQAAGRGLQLLFYSVGIGQISSEVPQNLSASRPQDRQFILSSKKLLLSDSGFYLCAWSGGARETQYFGPGTRLLVL.

V usage is TRBV6-5 and J usage is TRBJ2-3; TRBD2 aligns across 9 bases. J gave up 5 bases and V 7 bases, and 7 bases lay outside the gene matches. The length of the CDR3 is 14 residues. Germline V gene data show CDR1 as MNHEY and CDR2 as SVGAGI. The CDR3 nucleotides read TGTGCCAGCACCGGACTAGCGTTAGTAGATACGCAGTATTTT. Translating it yields CASTGLALVDTQYF.

J is TRBJ1-1 and V is TRBV5-1; D may be TRBD1 (5 bases). Between the trimmed V and J ends, which lost 2 bases and 1 base, there was a span of 21 bases. The CDR3 loop spans 18 amino acids. Germline V gene sequence: CDR1 SGHRS, CDR2 YFSETQ. For the CDR3, the DNA is TGCGCCAGCAGCTTATCTCACCGTGGGTGGGGGGGGAACACTGAAGCTTTCTTT. The encoded protein is CASSLSHRGWGGNTEAFF.

The genes are TRBV7-9 and TRBJ2-2, with TRBD1 matching 7 bases. The V gene's germline CDR1 is SEHNR and CDR2 FQNEAQ (reference sequence). With V trimmed by 1 base and J by 5 bases, 1 base remained unmatched. The CDR3 totals 14 residues. CDR3 DNA sequence: TGTGCCAGCAGCTTAGGCAGGGGGACCGGGGAGCTGTTTTTT. Its protein product is CASSLGRGTGELFF.

V and J are TRBV19 and TRBJ1-2, with 9 bases identical to TRBD1. In germline, CDR1 is LNHDA, CDR2 SQIVND (reference sequence). The CDR3 has 15 amino acids. The ends lost 2 bases at V and 5 bases at J; junction bases unmatched: 6. CDR3 protein: CASSITGTGTYGYTF. CDR3 in DNA: TGTGCCAGTAGTATAACTGGGACAGGGACTTATGGCTACACCTTC.

This clone is medium-sized (0.01 to 0.1%) by share. V and J are TRBV10-3 and TRBJ2-6; 7 nucleotides line up with TRBD1. J was trimmed by 9 bases and V by 7 bases; bases with no gene match: 3. The CDR3 has 12 residues. Germline CDR1 reads ENHRY; CDR2 reads SYGVKD. CDR3 loop: CAIMGTDNVLTF. CDR3 nucleotides: TGTGCCATCATGGGGACAGACAACGTCCTGACTTTC.

The chain employs TRBV30 and TRBJ2-5; the match to TRBD2 covers 8 bases. Trimming cost V 3 bases and J 5 bases; bases outside gene matches: 11. CDR1 and CDR2 (germline): GTSNPN, SVGIG (reference sequence). The CDR3 extends over 15 amino acids. In DNA, the CDR3 is TGTGCCTGGAGCGCTAGCGGGCGGGTTCGCGAGACCCAGTACTTC. This encodes CAWSASGRVRETQYF.

The chain couples TRBV11-2 to TRBJ2-5; D may be TRBD1 (5 bases). The CDR3 contains 17 residues. Germline CDR1 reads SGHAT; CDR2 reads FQNNGV. V was shortened by 3 bases and J by 1 base, with 18 bases between the two germline ends. This CDR3 is CASSFRAAPTVQETQYF. As DNA, the CDR3 is TGTGCCAGCAGCTTTAGGGCAGCCCCGACAGTCCAAGAGACCCAGTACTTC. The complete variable domain, with remaining parts taken from reference TRBV11-2 and TRBJ2-5, reads EAGVAQSPRYKIIEKRQSVAFWCNPISGHATLYWYQQILGQGPKLLIQFQNNGVVDDSQLPKDRFSAERLKGVDSTLKIQPAKLEDSAVYLCASSFRAAPTVQETQYFGPGTRLLVL.

This chain links TRBV5-4 with TRBJ2-7; D possibly corresponds to TRBD2 (7 bases). Germline V gene data show CDR1 as SGHNT and CDR2 as YYREEE (reference sequence). The CDR3 contains 15 residues. V lost 6 bases and J 2 bases, leaving 18 bases between the germline ends. CDR3 DNA sequence: TGTGCCAGCAACCTCGACGGGGAGGGGGCCTACGAGCAGTACTTC. It specifies CASNLDGEGAYEQYF.

In this sample, this clone turned up once. Here the CDR3 reads CASSWGRGMGYGYTF. CDR3 nucleotides: TGTGCCAGCAGCTGGGGAAGGGGGATGGGGTATGGCTACACCTTC. The chain carries TRBV5-4 and TRBJ1-2; D might be TRBD1 (6 bases). CDR1 SGHNT and CDR2 YYREEE come from the germline V gene (reference sequence). The V and J ends lost 3 bases and 5 bases respectively, with 17 bases between them. The CDR3 runs to 15 residues.

The V gene is TRBV11-1, the J gene TRBJ1-3, with TRBD1 as a possible D gene (5 bases). Trimming pared 6 bases from V and 2 bases from J, leaving 14 bases between. CDR3 length: 15 amino acids. Germline V gene lookup returns CDR1 SGHAT and CDR2 FQDESV (reference sequence). The CDR3 here is CASSEEGHAGNTIYF. CDR3 sequence (DNA): TGTGCCAGCAGTGAGGAGGGGCACGCTGGAAACACCATATATTTT.

The rearrangement links TRBV3-1 (or the pseudogene TRBV3-2) to TRBJ1-2; 9 nucleotides line up with TRBD1. Looked up from germline, CDR1 is LGHDT and CDR2 is YNNKEL (reference sequence). J was trimmed by 6 bases and V by 4 bases; bases with no gene match: 12. CDR3 size: 16 residues. DNA of the CDR3: TGTGCCAGCAGCCCCCGACCGGGACAGGGTATAAATGGCTACACCTTC. Residues: CASSPRPGQGINGYTF.

The V call is TRBV10-3, the J call TRBJ1-1; no firm D call. CDR1 is ENHRY, CDR2 SYGVKD, per germline. V dropped 2 bases and J dropped 5 bases, with 6 bases sitting between them. The CDR3 covers 12 residues. The CDR3 bases are TGTGCCATCAGTGAGAGGAGGACTGAAGCTTTCTTT. It encodes CAISERRTEAFF.

The chain employs TRBV6-1 and TRBJ1-5; TRBD1 aligns across 7 bases. Trimming removed 1 base from V and 5 bases from J; junction bases left unmatched: 2. The germline gives CDR1 MNHNS, CDR2 SASEGT. This CDR3 contains 14 residues. The CDR3 is CASSEGTGYQPQHF. DNA of the CDR3: TGTGCCAGCAGTGAAGGGACAGGATATCAGCCCCAGCATTTT.

The chain employs TRBV2 and TRBJ2-1; TRBD1 aligns across 9 bases. The CDR3 consists of 16 residues. V shed 7 bases, J shed 4 bases, and the junction held 11 bases outside the gene matches. Germline loops: CDR1 SNHLY, CDR2 FYNNEI. CDR3 in amino acids: CASIFTGGKNYNEQFF. The CDR3 DNA follows: TGTGCCAGCATCTTCACAGGGGGCAAGAATTACAATGAGCAGTTCTTC.

This clone has just a few counts. The chain couples TRBV10-1 to TRBJ1-5; D is uncertain. The CDR3 contains 17 residues. Looked up from germline, CDR1 is WNHNN and CDR2 is SYGVQD (reference sequence). Trimming left V 3 bases short and J 7 bases short, with 22 bases between. The CDR3 region is CASSESEGTQFGQPQHF. The CDR3 DNA reads TGCGCCAGCAGTGAATCGGAGGGCACCCAATTTGGACAGCCCCAGCATTTT.